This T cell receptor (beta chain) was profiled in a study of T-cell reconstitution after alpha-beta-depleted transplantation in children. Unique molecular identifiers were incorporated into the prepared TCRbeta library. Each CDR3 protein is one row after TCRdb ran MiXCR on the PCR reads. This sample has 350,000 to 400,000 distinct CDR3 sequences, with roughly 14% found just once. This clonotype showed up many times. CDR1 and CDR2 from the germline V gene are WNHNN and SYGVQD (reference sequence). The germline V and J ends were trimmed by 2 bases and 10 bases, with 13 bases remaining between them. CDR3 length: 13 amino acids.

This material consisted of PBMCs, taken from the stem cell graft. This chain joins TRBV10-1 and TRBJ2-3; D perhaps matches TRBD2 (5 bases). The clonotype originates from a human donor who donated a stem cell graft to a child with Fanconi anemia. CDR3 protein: CASSEGESGSQYF. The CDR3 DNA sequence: TGCGCCAGCAGTGAGGGGGAGTCTGGTTCGCAGTATTTT.